This passage covers 6 T cell receptor beta chains from one sample sequenced in a study of read filtering for tumor transcriptome and immune sequencing. The library was built from roughly 400 ng RNA with molecular barcoded adaptors for alpha/delta and beta/gamma chains. Each CDR3 protein gets one entry after TCRdb re-called the reads with MiXCR. The sample gives more than 30,000 distinct CDR3 sequences, approximately 14% of which show up once; about two fifths is in the top ten. Sample: a population of CD138-negative cells sorted from bone marrow. The receptors here all came from a donor at least 40 years old with multiple myeloma.

This clonotype was counted ten times or more. The J gene is TRBJ1-1, the V gene TRBV27; TRBD1 might be the D (5 bases). Germline lookup yields CDR1 MNHEY and CDR2 SMNVEV (reference sequence). The CDR3 totals 13 residues. Trimming stripped 7 bases from V and 5 bases from J, with 14 bases between. CDR3 sequence (DNA): TGTGCCAGCATCGGGGCTGGGGGGACTGAAGCTTTCTTT. It encodes CASIGAGGTEAFF.

On this clonotype itself: A much larger clonotype is one base distant, so this may be a read error. The chain combines TRBV20-1 with TRBJ2-3; D could derive from TRBD1 or TRBD2 (5 bases each). CDR3 length equals 14 residues. Germline V gene sequence: CDR1 DFQATT, CDR2 SNEGSKA (reference sequence). This CDR3 reads CSARAPASTGTQYF. The CDR3 DNA reads as TGCAGTGCTAGAGCTCCGGCTAGCACAGGTACGCAGTATTTT.

With regard to this clonotype: A much larger clonotype is one base distant, so this may be a read error. The V gene is TRBV11-1, the J gene TRBJ2-3; D may be TRBD2 (6 bases). The CDR3 length is 15 residues. Germline V gives CDR1 SGHAT, CDR2 FQDESV (reference sequence). The CDR3 protein is CARSYGGVTTDTQYF. The CDR3 DNA is TGTGCCCGCAGCTACGGAGGGGTCACTACAGATACGCAGTATTTT.

This clonotype showed up many times. This sequence joins TRBV7-8 and TRBJ2-2; no definite D call. CDR3 length: 15 amino acids. Between the trimmed V and J ends, which lost 1 base and 5 bases, there was a span of 11 bases. Germline values: CDR1 SGHVS, CDR2 FQNEAQ. CDR3 region: CASSLGVQATGELFF. DNA of the CDR3: TGTGCCAGCAGCTTAGGGGTCCAGGCTACCGGGGAGCTGTTTTTT.

In regard to this clonotype: A far larger clone is off by one base, so a read error is likely. This chain connects TRBV11-3 to TRBJ2-1; D ambiguous. CDR1 and CDR2 from the germline V gene are SGHNT and YENEEA. The CDR3 extends over 17 amino acids. CDR3 nucleotides: TGTGCCAGCAGCTTCAGGAACTCCTACAAGGCCTACGATGAGCAGTTCTTC. This translates into CASSFRNSYKAYDEQFF.

Only a few counts were recorded for this clonotype. A much larger clonotype is one base distant, so this may be a read error. As the CDR3 is not closed by the conserved phenylalanine or tryptophan, this likely results from a read error. The rearrangement uses TRBV12-3 or TRBV12-4 and TRBJ2-1; no firm D call. V dropped 5 bases and J dropped 0 bases, with 11 bases sitting between them. This CDR3 is 15 amino acids long. The CDR3 DNA reads TGTGCCAGCAGTCGCACGACGAGCTCCTACAATGAGCAGTTCCTC. This gives the protein CASSRTTSSYNEQFL.